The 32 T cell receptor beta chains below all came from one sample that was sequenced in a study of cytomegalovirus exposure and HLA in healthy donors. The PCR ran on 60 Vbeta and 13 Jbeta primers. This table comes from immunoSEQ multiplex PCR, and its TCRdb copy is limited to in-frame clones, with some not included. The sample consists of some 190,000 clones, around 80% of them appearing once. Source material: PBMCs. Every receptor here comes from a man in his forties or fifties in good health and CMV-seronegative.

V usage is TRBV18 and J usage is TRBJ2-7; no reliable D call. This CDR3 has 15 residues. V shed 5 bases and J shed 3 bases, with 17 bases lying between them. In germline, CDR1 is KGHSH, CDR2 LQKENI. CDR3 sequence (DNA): TGTGCCAGCTCATTGTTGACAACGGTTGACTACGAGCAGTACTTC. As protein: CASSLLTTVDYEQYF.

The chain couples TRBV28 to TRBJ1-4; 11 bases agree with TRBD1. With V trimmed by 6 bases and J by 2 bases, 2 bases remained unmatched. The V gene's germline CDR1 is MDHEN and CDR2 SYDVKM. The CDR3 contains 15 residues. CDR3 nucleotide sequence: TGTGCCAGCAGAGGGACAGGGGGTACTAATGAAAAACTGTTTTTT. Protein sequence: CASRGTGGTNEKLFF.

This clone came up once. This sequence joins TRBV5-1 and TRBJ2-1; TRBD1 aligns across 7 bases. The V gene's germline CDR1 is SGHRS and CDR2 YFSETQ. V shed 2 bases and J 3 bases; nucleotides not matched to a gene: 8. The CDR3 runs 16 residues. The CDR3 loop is CASSFDPRGSYNEQFF. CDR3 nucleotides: TGCGCCAGCAGCTTCGACCCCAGGGGGAGCTACAATGAGCAGTTCTTC.

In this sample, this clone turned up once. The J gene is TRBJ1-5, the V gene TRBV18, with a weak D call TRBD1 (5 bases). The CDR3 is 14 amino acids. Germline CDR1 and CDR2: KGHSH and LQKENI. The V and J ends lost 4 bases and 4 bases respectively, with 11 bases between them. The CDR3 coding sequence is TGTGCCAGCTCACGGGCAGGGCCTAATCAGCCCCAGCATTTT. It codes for CASSRAGPNQPQHF.

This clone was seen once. The CDR3 region has the DNA TGTGCCAGCAGCCAAGATCAGTTAGGGGTTCTCTCTAACTATGGCTACACCTTC. As protein: CASSQDQLGVLSNYGYTF. V usage is TRBV4-2 and J usage is TRBJ1-2, with D perhaps matching TRBD1 (5 bases). Germline lookup yields CDR1 LGHNA and CDR2 YNFKEQ. The CDR3 covers 18 residues. Trimming removed 0 bases at V and 0 bases at J, with 17 bases between.

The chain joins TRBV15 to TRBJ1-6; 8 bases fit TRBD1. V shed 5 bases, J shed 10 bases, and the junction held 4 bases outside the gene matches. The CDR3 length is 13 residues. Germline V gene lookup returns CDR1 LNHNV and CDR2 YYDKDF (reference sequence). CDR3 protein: CATSSGTGSPLHF. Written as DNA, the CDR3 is TGTGCCACCAGCTCCGGGACAGGCTCACCCCTCCACTTT.

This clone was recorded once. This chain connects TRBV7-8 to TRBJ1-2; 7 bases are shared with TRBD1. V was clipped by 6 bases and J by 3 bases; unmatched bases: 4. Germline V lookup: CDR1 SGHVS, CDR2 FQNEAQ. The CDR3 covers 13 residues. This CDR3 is CASSPGGHYGYTF. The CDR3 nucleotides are TGTGCCAGCAGTCCAGGGGGTCACTATGGCTACACCTTC.

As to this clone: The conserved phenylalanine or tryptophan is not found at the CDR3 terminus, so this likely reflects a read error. Here the CDR3 DNA reads TGCGCCAGCAGCTTGGGTGCCAGGTCCTACGAGCAGTACCTC. Its protein product is CASSLGARSYEQYL. This chain joins TRBV5-1 and TRBJ2-7, with D unclear. The germline V gene has CDR1 SGHRS and CDR2 YFSETQ. The germline V and J ends were trimmed by 0 bases and 1 base, with 8 bases remaining between them. The CDR3 covers 14 residues.

The CDR3 here is CASSSDRQRTDTQYF. In DNA, the CDR3 is TGCGCCAGCAGCTCCGACAGACAACGCACAGATACGCAGTATTTT. The genes are TRBV5-1 and TRBJ2-3; possibly TRBD1 for D (5 bases). This CDR3 has 15 residues. The ends were cut back, 3 bases at V and 1 base at J, with 12 bases in the middle. The germline V gene has CDR1 SGHRS and CDR2 YFSETQ.

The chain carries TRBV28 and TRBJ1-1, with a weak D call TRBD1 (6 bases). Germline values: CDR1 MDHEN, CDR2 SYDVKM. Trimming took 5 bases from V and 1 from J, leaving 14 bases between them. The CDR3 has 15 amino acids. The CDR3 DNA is TGTGCCAGCAGTATCCCGGGACACCAGAACACTGAAGCTTTCTTT. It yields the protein CASSIPGHQNTEAFF.

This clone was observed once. The CDR3 DNA sequence: TGTGCCAGCAGCTTGAGTGGGGCGCCGGGAAACACCATATATTTT. Its translation: CASSLSGAPGNTIYF. This chain joins TRBV5-8 and TRBJ1-3, with D tentatively TRBD1 (5 bases). The CDR3 totals 15 residues. The V and J ends lost 1 base and 4 bases respectively, with 12 bases between them. Germline loops: CDR1 SGHTS, CDR2 YDEGEE. The full variable domain, in which reference TRBV5-8 and TRBJ1-3 provide the parts outside the CDR3, is EAGVTQSPTHLIKTRGQQATLRCSPISGHTSVYWYQQALGLGLQFLLWYDEGEERNRGNFPPRFSGRQFPNYSSELNVNALELEDSALYLCASSLSGAPGNTIYFGEGSWLTVV.

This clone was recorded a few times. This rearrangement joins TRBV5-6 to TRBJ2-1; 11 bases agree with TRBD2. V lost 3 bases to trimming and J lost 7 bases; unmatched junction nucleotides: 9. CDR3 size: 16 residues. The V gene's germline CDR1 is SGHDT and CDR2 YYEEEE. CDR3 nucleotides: TGTGCCAGCAGCTCGGTAGCGGGAGGGCCAAGGAATGAGCAGTTCTTC. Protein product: CASSSVAGGPRNEQFF.

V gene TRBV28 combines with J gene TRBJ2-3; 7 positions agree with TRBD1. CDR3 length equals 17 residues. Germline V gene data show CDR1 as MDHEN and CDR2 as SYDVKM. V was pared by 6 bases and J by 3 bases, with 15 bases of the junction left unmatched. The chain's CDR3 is CASSSHRGQRQTDTQYF. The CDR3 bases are TGTGCCAGCAGCTCGCACAGGGGACAGAGGCAGACAGATACGCAGTATTTT.

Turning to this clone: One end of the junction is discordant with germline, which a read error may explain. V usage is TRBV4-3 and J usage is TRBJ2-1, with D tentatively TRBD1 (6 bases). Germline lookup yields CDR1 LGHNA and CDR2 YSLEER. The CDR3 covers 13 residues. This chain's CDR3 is CASSQEGALERFF. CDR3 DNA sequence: TGCGCCAGCAGCCAAGAGGGGGCCCTGGAGCGGTTCTTC.

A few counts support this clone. The CDR3 sequence: CASSYSGGRDGYTF. CDR3 coding DNA: TGTGCCAGCAGTTACTCAGGGGGTCGGGATGGCTACACCTTC. The chain is built from TRBV6-5 and TRBJ1-2; D perhaps matches TRBD1 (6 bases). The V end lost 0 bases, the J end lost 6 bases, and 11 bases lay between the germline ends. Germline V gives CDR1 MNHEY, CDR2 SVGAGI. The length of the CDR3 is 14 residues.

The CDR3 loop is CASSSAGERAYTEAFF. In DNA form, the CDR3 reads TGCGCCAGCAGCTCAGCGGGGGAGCGAGCGTACACTGAAGCTTTCTTT. This rearrangement joins TRBV5-1 to TRBJ1-1; TRBD1 might be the D (5 bases). The V end was cut by 3 bases, the J end by 3 bases, with 18 bases between. The length of the CDR3 is 16 residues. Germline V gene lookup returns CDR1 SGHRS and CDR2 YFSETQ.

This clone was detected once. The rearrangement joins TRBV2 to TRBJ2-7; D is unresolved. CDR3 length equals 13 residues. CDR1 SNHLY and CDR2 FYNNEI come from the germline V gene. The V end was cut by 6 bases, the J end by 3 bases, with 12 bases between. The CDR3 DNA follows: TGTGCCAGCAGGCGAAATATCTTCTACGAGCAGTACTTC. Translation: CASRRNIFYEQYF.

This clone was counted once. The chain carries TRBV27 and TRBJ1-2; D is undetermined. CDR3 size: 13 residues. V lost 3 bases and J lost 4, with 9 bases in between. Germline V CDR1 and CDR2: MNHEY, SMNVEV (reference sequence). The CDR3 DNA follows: TGTGCCAGCAGTTTCGGCAGGTCCTATGGCTACACCTTC. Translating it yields CASSFGRSYGYTF.

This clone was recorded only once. DNA of the CDR3: TGCGCCAGCAGCCAAGCGGCAGGAGAGACCCAGTACTTC. This codes for CASSQAAGETQYF. The chain joins TRBV4-3 to TRBJ2-5; D not certain. CDR1 is LGHNA and CDR2 is YSLEER in the germline V gene. Trimming pared 1 base from V and 4 bases from J, leaving 7 bases between. The length of the CDR3 is 13 residues.

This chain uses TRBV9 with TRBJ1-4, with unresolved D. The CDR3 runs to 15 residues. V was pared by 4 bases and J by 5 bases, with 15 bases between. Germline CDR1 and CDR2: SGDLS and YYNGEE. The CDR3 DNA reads TGTGCCAGCAGCCCCCGACATAACTCGAATGAAAAACTGTTTTTT. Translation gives CASSPRHNSNEKLFF.

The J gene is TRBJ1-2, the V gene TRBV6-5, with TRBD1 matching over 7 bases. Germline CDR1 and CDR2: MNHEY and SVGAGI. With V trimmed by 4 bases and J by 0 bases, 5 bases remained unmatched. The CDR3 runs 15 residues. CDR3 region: CASSSAGTANYGYTF. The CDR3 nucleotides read TGTGCCAGCAGTTCCGCCGGGACAGCTAACTATGGCTACACCTTC.

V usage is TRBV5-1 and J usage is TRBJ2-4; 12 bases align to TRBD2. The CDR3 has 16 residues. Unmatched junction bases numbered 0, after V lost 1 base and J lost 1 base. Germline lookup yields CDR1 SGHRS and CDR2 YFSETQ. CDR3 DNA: TGCGCCAGCAGCTTGCTAGCGGGGGGGGCCAAAAACATTCAGTACTTC. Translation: CASSLLAGGAKNIQYF.

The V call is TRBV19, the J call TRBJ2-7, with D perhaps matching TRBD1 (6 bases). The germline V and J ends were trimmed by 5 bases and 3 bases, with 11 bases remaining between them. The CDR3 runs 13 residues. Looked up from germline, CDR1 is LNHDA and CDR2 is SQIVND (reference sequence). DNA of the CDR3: TGTGCCAGTAGTGCCCGAGGGGGCTACGAGCAGTACTTC. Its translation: CASSARGGYEQYF.

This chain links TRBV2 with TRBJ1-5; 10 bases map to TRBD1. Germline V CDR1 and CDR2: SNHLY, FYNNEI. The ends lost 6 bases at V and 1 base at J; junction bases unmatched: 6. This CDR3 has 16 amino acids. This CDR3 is CASSRQGAASNQPQHF. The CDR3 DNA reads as TGTGCCAGCAGCCGACAGGGGGCCGCAAGCAATCAGCCCCAGCATTTT.

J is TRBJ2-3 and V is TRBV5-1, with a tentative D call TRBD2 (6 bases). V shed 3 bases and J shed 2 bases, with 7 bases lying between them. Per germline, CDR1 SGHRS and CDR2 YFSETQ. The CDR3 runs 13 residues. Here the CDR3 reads CASSWRDTDTQYF. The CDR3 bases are TGCGCCAGCAGCTGGAGGGACACAGATACGCAGTATTTT.

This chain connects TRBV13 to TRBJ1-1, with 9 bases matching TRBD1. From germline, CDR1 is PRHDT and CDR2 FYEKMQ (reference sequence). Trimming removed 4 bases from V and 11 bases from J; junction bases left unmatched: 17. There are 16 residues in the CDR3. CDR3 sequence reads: CASSWVIGQGSFGAFF. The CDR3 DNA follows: TGTGCCAGCAGCTGGGTTATAGGACAGGGGAGTTTTGGGGCTTTCTTT.

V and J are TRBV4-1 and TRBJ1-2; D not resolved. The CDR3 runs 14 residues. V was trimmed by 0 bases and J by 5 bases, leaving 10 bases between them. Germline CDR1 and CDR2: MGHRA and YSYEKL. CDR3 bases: TGCGCCAGCAGCCAAGATATCGGGGAGTATGGCTACACCTTC. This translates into CASSQDIGEYGYTF.

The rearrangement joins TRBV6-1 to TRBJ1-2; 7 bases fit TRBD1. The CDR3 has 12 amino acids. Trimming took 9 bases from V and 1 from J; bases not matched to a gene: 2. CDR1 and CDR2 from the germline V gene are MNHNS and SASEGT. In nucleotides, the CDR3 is TGTGCCAGGAGGGACAGTAACTATGGCTACACCTTC. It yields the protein CARRDSNYGYTF.

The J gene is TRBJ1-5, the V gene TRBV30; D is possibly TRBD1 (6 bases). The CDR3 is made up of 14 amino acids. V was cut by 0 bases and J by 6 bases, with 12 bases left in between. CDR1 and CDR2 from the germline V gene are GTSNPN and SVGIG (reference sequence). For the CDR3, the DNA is TGTGCCTGGAGTGTCCTAGGGGGAAGTCAGCCCCAGCATTTT. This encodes CAWSVLGGSQPQHF.

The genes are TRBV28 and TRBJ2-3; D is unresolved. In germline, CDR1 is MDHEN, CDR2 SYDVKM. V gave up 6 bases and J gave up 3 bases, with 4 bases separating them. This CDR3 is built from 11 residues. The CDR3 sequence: CASRQTDTQYF. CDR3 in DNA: TGTGCCAGCAGACAAACAGATACGCAGTATTTT. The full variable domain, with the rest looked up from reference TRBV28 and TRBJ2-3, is DVKVTQSSRYLVKRTGEKVFLECVQDMDHENMFWYRQDPGLGLRLIYFSYDVKMKEKGDIPEGYSVSREKKERFSLILESASTNQTSMYLCASRQTDTQYFGPGTRLTVL.

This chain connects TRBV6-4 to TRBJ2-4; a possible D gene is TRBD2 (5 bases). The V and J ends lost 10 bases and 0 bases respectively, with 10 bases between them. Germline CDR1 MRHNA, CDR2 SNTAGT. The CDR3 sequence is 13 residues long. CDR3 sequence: CATRDLAKNIQYF. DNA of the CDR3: TGTGCCACTCGGGATCTAGCCAAAAACATTCAGTACTTC.

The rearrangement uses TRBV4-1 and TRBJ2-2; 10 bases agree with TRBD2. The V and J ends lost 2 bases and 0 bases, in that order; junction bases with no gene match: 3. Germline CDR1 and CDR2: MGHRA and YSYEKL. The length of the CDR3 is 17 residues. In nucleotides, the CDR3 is TGCGCCAGCAGCCAACGGACTAGCGGCACGAACACCGGGGAGCTGTTTTTT. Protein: CASSQRTSGTNTGELFF.